This is a list of T cell receptor beta chains from one sample in a study of shared clonotypes between healthy human individuals. Profiling relied on immunoSEQ multiplex PCR, and the TCRdb table lists in-frame clones only, not all of them. The sample carries roughly 2,500,000 clones, 93% recorded once. The sequenced sample was naive CD4+ T cells from PBMCs. These TCRs come from a man aged 18-30 years in good health. Some clones in this sample may be carry-over from other donors' samples. The CDR3 runs from the conserved cysteine through the conserved F or W. A D gene is named only where the DNA matches it firmly. Clone size is shown for a subset of rows, as once, few, many or a class of expanded clone.

NA | TRBJ1-5 | NA | TRBV5-5 | CASSLRGGMGQPQHF | TGTGCCAGCAGCTTGCGGGGGGGCATGGGTCAGCCCCAGCATTTT
NA | TRBJ2-1 | TRBD2 | TRBV30 | CAWSGTSSYNEQFF | TGTGCCTGGAGTGGGACTAGCTCCTACAATGAGCAGTTCTTC
NA | TRBJ1-5 | TRBD1 | TRBV4-1 | CASSPPDRGNQPQHF | TGCGCCAGCAGCCCCCCCGACAGGGGCAATCAGCCCCAGCATTTT
NA | TRBJ2-1 | NA | TRBV6-5 | CASSVRGDEQFF | TGTGCCAGCAGTGTCAGGGGAGATGAGCAGTTCTTC
NA | TRBJ1-2 | NA | TRBV9 | CASSGRGYTF | TGTGCCAGCAGTGGTCGGGGCTACACCTTC
NA | TRBJ1-3 | NA | TRBV7-3 | CASSLLSGDTIYF | TGTGCCAGCAGCTTACTTTCAGGGGACACCATATATTTT
NA | TRBJ1-2 | NA | TRBV30 | CAWSVGQGSGYGYTF | TGTGCCTGGAGTGTAGGCCAGGGAAGTGGCTATGGCTACACCTTC
once | TRBJ2-3 | NA | TRBV12-5 | CASGLVGQDTQYF | TGTGCTAGTGGTTTGGTAGGGCAAGATACGCAGTATTTT
NA | TRBJ1-5 | TRBD1 | TRBV7-9 | CASSLGTGGRNQPQHF | TGTGCCAGCAGCTTAGGGACAGGGGGCAGGAATCAGCCCCAGCATTTT
NA | TRBJ1-4 | TRBD1 | TRBV29-1 | CSVPGTANEKLFF | TGCAGCGTGCCCGGGACAGCTAATGAAAAACTGTTTTTT
NA | TRBJ1-3 | NA | TRBV19 | CASSARESGTIYF | TGTGCCAGTAGTGCTCGTGAATCGGGCACCATATATTTT
NA | TRBJ1-1 | NA | TRBV9 | CASSVLESGTEAFF | TGTGCCAGCAGCGTGTTAGAGTCCGGCACTGAAGCTTTCTTT
NA | TRBJ1-5 | NA | TRBV7-2 | CASRAGVSNQPQHF | TGTGCCAGCAGGGCAGGGGTTAGCAATCAGCCCCAGCATTTT
once | TRBJ1-3 | NA | TRBV9 | CASSVTLGPPDTIYF | TGTGCCAGCAGCGTAACCCTAGGACCGCCGGACACCATATATTTT
NA | TRBJ1-1 | NA | TRBV27 | CASSPRGKTEAFF | TGTGCCAGCAGTCCGAGGGGGAAGACTGAAGCTTTCTTT
NA | TRBJ2-6 | TRBD1 | TRBV5-1 | CASRGTGLSGANVLTF | TGCGCCAGCCGGGGGACAGGGCTCTCTGGGGCCAACGTCCTGACTTTC
NA | TRBJ2-7 | TRBD1 | TRBV4-2 | CASSLRDRHYEQYF | TGTGCCAGCAGCCTAAGGGACAGACACTACGAGCAGTACTTC
NA | TRBJ2-2 | NA | TRBV21-1 | CASSPRTGELFF | TGTGCCAGCAGCCCCCGCACCGGGGAGCTGTTTTTT
few | TRBJ1-2 | NA | TRBV18 | CASSPMSGFNGYTF | TGTGCCAGCTCACCAATGTCAGGGTTTAATGGCTACACCTTC
NA | TRBJ1-1 | NA | TRBV28 | CASEGPGAGTEAFF | TGTGCCAGCGAAGGTCCGGGGGCTGGCACTGAAGCTTTCTTT
NA | TRBJ2-1 | NA | TRBV7-2 | CASSLALGAPNNEQFF | TGTGCCAGCAGCTTAGCGCTAGGGGCCCCAAACAATGAGCAGTTCTTC
NA | TRBJ2-2 | TRBD1 | TRBV6-5 | CASSRRQGAAGELFF | TGTGCCAGCAGCCGTAGACAGGGAGCAGCCGGGGAGCTGTTTTTT
NA | TRBJ2-1 | NA | TRBV2 | CASSAGQNPHNEQFF | TGTGCCAGCAGTGCCGGGCAGAACCCCCACAATGAGCAGTTCTTC
NA | TRBJ2-1 | TRBD2 | TRBV5-1 | CASSRTPAGGNEQFF | TGCGCCAGCTCTCGGACACCCGCCGGGGGGAATGAGCAGTTCTTC
NA | TRBJ1-1 | TRBD1 | TRBV5-1 | CASSLTGLVTEAFF | TGCGCCAGCAGTTTGACAGGGCTCGTCACTGAAGCTTTCTTT
NA | TRBJ2-7 | NA | TRBV28 | CASSLREGRIYF | TGTGCCAGCAGTTTAAGGGAAGGGCGGATTTACTTC
NA | TRBJ1-5 | NA | TRBV2 | CASSYNRAQPQHF | TGTGCCAGCAGTTATAACAGGGCTCAGCCCCAGCATTTT
NA | TRBJ1-1 | NA | TRBV7-9 | CASSSRDTHTEAFF | TGTGCCAGCAGCTCCCGGGACACCCACACTGAAGCTTTCTTT
NA | TRBJ2-7 | TRBD1 | TRBV7-3 | CASSIGTGVPYEQYF | TGTGCCAGCAGCATCGGGACAGGGGTCCCCTACGAGCAGTACTTC
NA | TRBJ2-7 | NA | TRBV7-9 | CASSLARFREAIGEQYF | TGTGCCAGCAGCTTAGCTCGGTTCAGGGAGGCCATCGGAGAGCAGTACTTC
NA | TRBJ2-7 | NA | TRBV4-2 | CASSYEGEQYF | TGTGCCAGCAGCTACGAGGGCGAGCAGTACTTC
NA | TRBJ1-1 | NA | TRBV18 | CASSPEWGNTEAFF | TGTGCCAGCTCACCTGAATGGGGGAACACTGAAGCTTTCTTT
NA | TRBJ1-1 | NA | TRBV28 | CASSLRVTEAFF | TGTGCCAGCAGTTTGAGGGTTACTGAAGCTTTCTTT
NA | TRBJ2-7 | NA | TRBV28 | CASSLVAYYEQYF | TGTGCCAGCAGTTTAGTCGCCTACTACGAGCAGTACTTC
NA | TRBJ2-1 | TRBD2 | TRBV7-2 | CASSSTSGRTYNEQFF | TGTGCCAGCAGCTCGACTAGCGGGAGGACTTACAATGAGCAGTTCTTC
NA | TRBJ2-7 | NA | TRBV10-2 | CASSPGQHYEQYF | TGCGCCAGCAGTCCCGGACAACACTACGAGCAGTACTTC
NA | TRBJ2-7 | TRBD1 | TRBV7-9 | CASTNYGTGGIYEQYF | TGTGCCAGCACAAACTACGGGACAGGGGGTATCTACGAGCAGTACTTC
NA | TRBJ1-5 | NA | TRBV5-4 | CASSQVDNQSSHNQPQHF | TGTGCCAGCAGCCAAGTGGACAACCAATCCTCCCACAATCAGCCCCAGCATTTT
once | TRBJ1-1 | NA | TRBV18 | CASSLKGGTEAFF | TGTGCCAGCTCACTAAAGGGTGGCACTGAAGCTTTCTTT
NA | TRBJ2-7 | NA | TRBV10-2 | CASSLTPAYEQYF | TGCGCCAGCAGTTTAACGCCCGCCTACGAGCAGTACTTC
NA | TRBJ2-7 | NA | TRBV6-5 | CASSSSTGSYEQYF | TGTGCCAGCAGTTCCTCAACGGGGTCCTACGAGCAGTACTTC
NA | TRBJ1-2 | NA | TRBV5-4 | CASSGRQASYGYTF | TGTGCCAGCAGCGGCAGACAGGCCAGCTATGGCTACACCTTC
once | TRBJ2-1 | NA | TRBV11-2 | CASSLAPGLEQFF | TGTGCCAGCAGCTTAGCCCCTGGACTCGAGCAGTTCTTC
NA | TRBJ1-4 | NA | TRBV7-3 | CASSLEPPEKLFF | TGTGCCAGCAGCTTAGAACCCCCTGAAAAACTGTTTTTT
NA | TRBJ2-5 | NA | TRBV28 | CASSLLGHRVAETQYF | TGTGCCAGCAGTTTATTAGGGCACAGAGTAGCAGAGACCCAGTACTTC
NA | TRBJ2-7 | NA | TRBV11-2 | CASSLGVAGYSYEQYF | TGTGCCAGCAGCTTAGGGGTGGCCGGCTACTCCTACGAGCAGTACTTC
once | TRBJ1-2 | NA | TRBV5-5 | CASSLGPGTNFNYGYTF | TGTGCCAGCAGCCTAGGCCCCGGGACCAACTTTAACTATGGCTACACCTTC
NA | TRBJ2-7 | NA | TRBV11-3 | CASSGAKHEQYF | TGTGCCAGCAGCGGGGCCAAGCACGAGCAGTACTTC
NA | TRBJ1-2 | NA | TRBV5-1 | CASSLVPLDSFYGYTF | TGCGCCAGCAGCTTGGTCCCTTTGGACAGTTTTTATGGCTACACCTTC
once | TRBJ1-2 | TRBD1 | TRBV28 | CASSGQGLYGYTF | TGTGCCAGCAGTGGACAGGGACTCTATGGCTACACCTTC
NA | TRBJ1-2 | TRBD1 | TRBV5-1 | CASSSGTGRVYGYTF | TGCGCCAGCAGCAGCGGGACAGGGAGAGTCTATGGCTACACCTTC